This T cell receptor (beta chain) was documented in a study of T cell repertoires in cytomegalovirus infection. Study background: Indications came from public TCR beta signatures; they pointed to CMV infection and to a matching HLA type.

CDR3 length equals 15 residues. V was cut by 0 bases and J by 1 base, with 9 bases left in between. Germline V lookup: CDR1 MNHEY, CDR2 SVGAGI. General study findings and limits: Predominance within the ex vivo response was attributable to HLA-C-restricted CMV-specific TCR beta clonotypes. The cumulative frequency of public TCR beta families distinguished individuals who carried CMV together with the relevant HLA.

TCRdb itself ran the reads through MiXCR, one entry per CDR3 protein. This sample has under 600,000 distinct CDR3 sequences, with 16% found just once. This clonotype occurred a few times. The antigen remains undetermined. The clonotype was recovered from a human donor in good health (CMV status not recorded). Some clones in this sample may be carry-over from other donors' samples. Specimen: CD8+ T cells from PBMCs. The rearrangement links TRBV6-5 to TRBJ1-2; D remains unclear. The CDR3 loop is CASSYSRQLNYGYTF. Here the CDR3 DNA reads TGTGCCAGCAGTTACTCGCGTCAGCTTAACTATGGCTACACCTTC.